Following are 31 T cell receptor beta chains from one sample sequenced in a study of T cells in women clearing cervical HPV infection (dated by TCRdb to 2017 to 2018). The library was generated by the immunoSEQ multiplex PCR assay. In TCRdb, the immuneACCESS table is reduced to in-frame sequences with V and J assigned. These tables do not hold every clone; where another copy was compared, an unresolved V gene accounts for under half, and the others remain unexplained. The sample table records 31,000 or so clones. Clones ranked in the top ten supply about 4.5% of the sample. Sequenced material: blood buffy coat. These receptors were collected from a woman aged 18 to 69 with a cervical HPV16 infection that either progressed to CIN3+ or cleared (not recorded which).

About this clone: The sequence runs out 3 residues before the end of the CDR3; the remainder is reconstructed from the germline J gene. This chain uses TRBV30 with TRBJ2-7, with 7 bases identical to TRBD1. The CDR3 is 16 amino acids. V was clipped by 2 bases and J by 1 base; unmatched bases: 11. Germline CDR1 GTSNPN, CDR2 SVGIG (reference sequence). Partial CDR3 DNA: TGTGCCTGGAGTAGGGCCACCGGGACAGTGTCCTACGAG. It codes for CAWSRATGTVSYE. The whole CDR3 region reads CAWSRATGTVSYEQYF.

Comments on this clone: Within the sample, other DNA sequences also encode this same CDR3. The CDR3 sequence is CASTQDGTISGNTIYF. Partial CDR3 DNA: TGCGCCAGCACTCAGGACGGGACTATCTCTGGAAACACC. V and J are TRBV23-1 and TRBJ1-3, with a tentative D call TRBD1 (5 bases). The sequence runs out 3 residues before the end of the CDR3; the remainder is reconstructed from the germline J gene. TRBV23-1 falls under the ORF class, with uncertain function. V was cut by 7 bases and J by 0 bases, with 16 bases left in between. The CDR3 length is 16 residues.

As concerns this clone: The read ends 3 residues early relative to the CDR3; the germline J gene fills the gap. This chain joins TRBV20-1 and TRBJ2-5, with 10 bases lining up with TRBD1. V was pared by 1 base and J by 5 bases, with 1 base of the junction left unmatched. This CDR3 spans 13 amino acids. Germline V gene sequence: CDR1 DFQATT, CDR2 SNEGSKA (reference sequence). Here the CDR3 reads CSARGGQGETQYF. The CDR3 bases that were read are TGCAGTGCTAGAGGGGGACAGGGGGAGACC.

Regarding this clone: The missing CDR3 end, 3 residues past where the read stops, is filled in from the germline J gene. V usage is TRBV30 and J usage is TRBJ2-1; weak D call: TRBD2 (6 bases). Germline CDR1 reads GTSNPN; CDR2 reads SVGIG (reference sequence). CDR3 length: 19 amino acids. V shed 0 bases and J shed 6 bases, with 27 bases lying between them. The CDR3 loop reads CAWSVGLLALPQRGNEQFF. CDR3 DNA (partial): TGTGCCTGGAGTGTAGGGCTGCTAGCGCTCCCTCAAAGGGGCAATGAG.

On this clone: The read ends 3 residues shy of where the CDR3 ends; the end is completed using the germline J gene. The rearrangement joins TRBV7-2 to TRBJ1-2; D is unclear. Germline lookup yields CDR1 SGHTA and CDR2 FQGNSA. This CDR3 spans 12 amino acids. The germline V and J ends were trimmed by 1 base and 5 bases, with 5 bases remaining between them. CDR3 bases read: TGTGCCAGCAGCTTAGTAATATATGGC. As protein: CASSLVIYG. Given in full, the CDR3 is CASSLVIYGYTF.

CDR3 bases read: TGTGCCAGCAGCTTTATAGCGGGGGGGAACAATGAG. This translates into CASSFIAGGNNE. The CDR3 in full is CASSFIAGGNNEQFF. V usage is TRBV7-2 and J usage is TRBJ2-1; TRBD2 matches 11 bases. The sequenced fragment ends 3 residues before the CDR3 boundary, so the rest is inferred from the germline J gene. There are 15 residues in the CDR3. Trimming cost V 3 bases and J 5 bases; bases outside gene matches: 3. The V gene's germline CDR1 is SGHTA and CDR2 FQGNSA.

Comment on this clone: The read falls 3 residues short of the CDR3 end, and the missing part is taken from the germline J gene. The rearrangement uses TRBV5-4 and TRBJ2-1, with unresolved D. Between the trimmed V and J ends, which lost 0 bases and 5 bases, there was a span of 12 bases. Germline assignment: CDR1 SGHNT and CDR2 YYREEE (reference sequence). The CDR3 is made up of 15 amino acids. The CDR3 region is CASSLVGLNHNEQFF. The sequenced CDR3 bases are TGTGCCAGCAGCTTGGTGGGCTTAAACCACAATGAG.

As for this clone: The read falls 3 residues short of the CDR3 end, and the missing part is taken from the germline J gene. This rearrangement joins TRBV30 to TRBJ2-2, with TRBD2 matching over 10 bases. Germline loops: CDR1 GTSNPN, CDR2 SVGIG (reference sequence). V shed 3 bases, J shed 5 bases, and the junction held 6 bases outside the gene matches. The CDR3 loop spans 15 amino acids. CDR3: CAWSLAGVGTGELFF. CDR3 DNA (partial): TGTGCCTGGAGCCTAGCGGGAGTGGGGACCGGGGAG.

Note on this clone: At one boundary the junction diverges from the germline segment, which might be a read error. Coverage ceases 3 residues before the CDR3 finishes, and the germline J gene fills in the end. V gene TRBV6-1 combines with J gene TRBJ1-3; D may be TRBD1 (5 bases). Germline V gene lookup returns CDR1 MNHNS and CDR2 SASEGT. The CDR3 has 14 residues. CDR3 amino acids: CASSEGGSGNTIYF. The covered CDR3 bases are TGTGCCAGCAGTGAAGGGGGCTCTGGAAACACA.

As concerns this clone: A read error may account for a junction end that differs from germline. The CDR3 sequence is CSASLSHEQYF. CDR3 DNA, as far as it was read: TGCAGTGCTAGTCTCTCCCACGAG. This chain uses TRBV20-1 with TRBJ2-7; D unclear. Read sequence stops 3 residues before the CDR3 end, and the germline J gene provides the missing end. This CDR3 contains 11 residues. CDR1 and CDR2 (germline): DFQATT, SNEGSKA (reference sequence).

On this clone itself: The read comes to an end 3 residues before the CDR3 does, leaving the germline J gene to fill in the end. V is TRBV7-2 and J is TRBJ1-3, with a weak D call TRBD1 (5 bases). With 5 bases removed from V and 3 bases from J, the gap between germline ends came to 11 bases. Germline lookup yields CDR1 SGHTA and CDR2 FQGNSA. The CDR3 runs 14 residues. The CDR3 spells CASSRVGLGNTIYF. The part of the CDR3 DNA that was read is TGTGCCAGCAGCCGAGTGGGACTTGGAAACACC. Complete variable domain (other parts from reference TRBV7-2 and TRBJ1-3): GAGVSQSPSNKVTEKGKDVELRCDPISGHTALYWYRQSLGQGLEFLIYFQGNSAPDKSGLPSDRFSAERTGGSVSTLTIQRTQQEDSAVYLCASSRVGLGNTIYFGEGSWLTVV.

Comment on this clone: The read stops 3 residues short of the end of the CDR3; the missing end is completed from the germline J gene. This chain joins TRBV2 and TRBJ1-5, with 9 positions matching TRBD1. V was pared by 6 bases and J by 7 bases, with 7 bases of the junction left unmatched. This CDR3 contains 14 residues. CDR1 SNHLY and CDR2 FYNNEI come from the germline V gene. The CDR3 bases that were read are TGTGCCAGCAGAAGGGGGACAGGGAAACAGCCC. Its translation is CASRRGTGKQP. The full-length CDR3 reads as CASRRGTGKQPQHF.

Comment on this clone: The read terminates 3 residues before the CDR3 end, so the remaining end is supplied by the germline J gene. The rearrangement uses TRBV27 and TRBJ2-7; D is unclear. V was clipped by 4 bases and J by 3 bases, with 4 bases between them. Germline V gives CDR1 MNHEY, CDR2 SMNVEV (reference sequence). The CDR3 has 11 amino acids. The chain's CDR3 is CASSSIYEQYF. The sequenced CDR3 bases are TGTGCCAGCAGTTCAATCTACGAG.

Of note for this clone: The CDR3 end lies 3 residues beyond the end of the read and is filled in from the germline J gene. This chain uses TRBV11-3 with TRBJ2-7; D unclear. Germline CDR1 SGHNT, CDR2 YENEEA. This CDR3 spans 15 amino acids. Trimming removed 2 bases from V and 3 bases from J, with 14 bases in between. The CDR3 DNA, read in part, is TGTGCCAGCAGCTTAAGACTCGCGGTAGACTACGAG. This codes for CASSLRLAVDYE. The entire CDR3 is CASSLRLAVDYEQYF.

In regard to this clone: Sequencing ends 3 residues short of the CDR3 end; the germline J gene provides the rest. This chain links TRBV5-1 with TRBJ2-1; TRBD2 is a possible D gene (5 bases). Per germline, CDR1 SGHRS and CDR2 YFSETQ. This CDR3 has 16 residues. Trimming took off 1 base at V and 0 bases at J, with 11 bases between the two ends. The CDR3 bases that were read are TGCGCCAGCAGCTTGACCCTAGCTAGCTCCTACAATGAG. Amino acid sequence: CASSLTLASSYNE. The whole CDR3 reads CASSLTLASSYNEQFF.

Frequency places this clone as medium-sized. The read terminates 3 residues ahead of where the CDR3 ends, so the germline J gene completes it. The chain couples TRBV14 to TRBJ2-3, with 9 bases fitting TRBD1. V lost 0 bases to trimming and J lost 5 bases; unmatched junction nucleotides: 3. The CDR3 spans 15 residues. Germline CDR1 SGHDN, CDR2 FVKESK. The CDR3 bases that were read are TGTGCCAGCAGCCAAGATTACAGGGGGCAAGATACG. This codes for CASSQDYRGQDT. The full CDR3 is CASSQDYRGQDTQYF. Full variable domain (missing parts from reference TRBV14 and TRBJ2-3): EAGVTQFPSHSVIEKGQTVTLRCDPISGHDNLYWYRRVMGKEIKFLLHFVKESKQDESGMPNNRFLAERTGGTYSTLKVQPAELEDSGVYFCASSQDYRGQDTQYFGPGTRLTVL.

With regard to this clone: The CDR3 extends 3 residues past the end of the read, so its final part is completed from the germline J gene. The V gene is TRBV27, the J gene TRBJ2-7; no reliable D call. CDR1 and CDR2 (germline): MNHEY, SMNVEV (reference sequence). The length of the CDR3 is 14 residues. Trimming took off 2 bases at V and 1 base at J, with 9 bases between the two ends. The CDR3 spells CASSLEPGSYEQYF. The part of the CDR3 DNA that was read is TGTGCCAGCAGTTTAGAACCCGGTTCCTACGAG.

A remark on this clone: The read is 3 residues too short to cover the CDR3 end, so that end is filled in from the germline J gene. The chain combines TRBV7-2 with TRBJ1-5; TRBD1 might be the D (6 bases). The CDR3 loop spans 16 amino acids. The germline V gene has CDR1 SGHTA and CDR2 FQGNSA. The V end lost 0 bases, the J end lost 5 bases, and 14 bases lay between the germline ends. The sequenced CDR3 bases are TGTGCCAGCAGCTTAGCGCTCGCACAGGGAGATCAGCCC. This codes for CASSLALAQGDQP. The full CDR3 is CASSLALAQGDQPQHF.

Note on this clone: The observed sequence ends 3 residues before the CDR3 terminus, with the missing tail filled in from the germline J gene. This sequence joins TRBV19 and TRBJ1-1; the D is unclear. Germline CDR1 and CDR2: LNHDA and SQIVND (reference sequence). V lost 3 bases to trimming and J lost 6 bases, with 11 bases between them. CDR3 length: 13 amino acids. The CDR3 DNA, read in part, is TGTGCCAGTAGTATGTGGGCCGGCGCTGAA. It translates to CASSMWAGAE. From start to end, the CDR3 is CASSMWAGAEAFF.

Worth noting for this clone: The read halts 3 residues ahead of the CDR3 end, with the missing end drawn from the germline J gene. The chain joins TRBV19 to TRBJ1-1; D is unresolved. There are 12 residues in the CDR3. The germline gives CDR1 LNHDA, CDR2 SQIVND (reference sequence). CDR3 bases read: TGTGCCAGTAGCAACCCAGGTTTCCCA. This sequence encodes CASSNPGFP. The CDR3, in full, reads CASSNPGFPAFF.

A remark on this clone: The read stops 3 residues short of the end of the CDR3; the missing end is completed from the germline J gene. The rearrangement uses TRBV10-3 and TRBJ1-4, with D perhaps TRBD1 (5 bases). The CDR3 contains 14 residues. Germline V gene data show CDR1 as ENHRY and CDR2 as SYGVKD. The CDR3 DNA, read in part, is TGTGCCATCAAGGAGGATGCAGGGTATTCACCA. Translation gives CAIKEDAGYSP. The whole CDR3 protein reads CAIKEDAGYSPLFF.

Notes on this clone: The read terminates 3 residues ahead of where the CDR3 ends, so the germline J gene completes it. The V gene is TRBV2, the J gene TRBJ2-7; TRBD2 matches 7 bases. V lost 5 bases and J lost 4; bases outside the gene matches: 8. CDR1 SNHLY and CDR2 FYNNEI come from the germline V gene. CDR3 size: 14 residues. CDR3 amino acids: CASSRASGSYEQYF. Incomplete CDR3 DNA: TGTGCCAGCAGTAGGGCTAGCGGATCATACGAG. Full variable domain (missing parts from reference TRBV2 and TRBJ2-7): EPEVTQTPSHQVTQMGQEVILRCVPISNHLYFYWYRQILGQKVEFLVSFYNNEISEKSEIFDDQFSVERPDGSNFTLKIRSTKLEDSAMYFCASSRASGSYEQYFGPGTRLTVT.

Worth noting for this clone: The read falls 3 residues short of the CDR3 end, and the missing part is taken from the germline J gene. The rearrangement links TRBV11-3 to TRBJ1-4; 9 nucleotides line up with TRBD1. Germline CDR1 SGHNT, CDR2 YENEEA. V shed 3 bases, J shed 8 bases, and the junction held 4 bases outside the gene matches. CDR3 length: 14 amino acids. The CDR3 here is CASSFGQGREKLFF. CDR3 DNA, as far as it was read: TGTGCCAGCAGCTTCGGACAGGGGAGAGAAAAA.

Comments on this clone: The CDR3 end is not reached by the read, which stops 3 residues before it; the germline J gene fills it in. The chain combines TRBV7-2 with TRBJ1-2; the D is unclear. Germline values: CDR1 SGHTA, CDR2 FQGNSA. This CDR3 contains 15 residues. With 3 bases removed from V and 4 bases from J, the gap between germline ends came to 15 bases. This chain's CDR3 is CASSFPTNKSYGYTF. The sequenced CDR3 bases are TGTGCCAGCAGCTTCCCCACAAACAAGAGCTATGGC.

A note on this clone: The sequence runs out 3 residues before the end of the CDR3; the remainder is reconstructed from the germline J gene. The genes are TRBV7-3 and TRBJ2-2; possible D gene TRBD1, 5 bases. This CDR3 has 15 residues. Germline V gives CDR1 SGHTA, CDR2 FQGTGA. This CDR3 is CASGIGPSGANVLFF. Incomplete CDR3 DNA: TGTGCCAGCGGGATCGGACCCTCTGGGGCCAACGTG.

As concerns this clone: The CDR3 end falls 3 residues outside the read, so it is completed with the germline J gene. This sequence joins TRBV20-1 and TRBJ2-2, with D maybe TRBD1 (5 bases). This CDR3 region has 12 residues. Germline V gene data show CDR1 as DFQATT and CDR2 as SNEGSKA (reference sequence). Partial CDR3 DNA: TGCAGTGCTAAGGGGTTTGATGAAAAG. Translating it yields CSAKGFDEK. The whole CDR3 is CSAKGFDEKLFF.

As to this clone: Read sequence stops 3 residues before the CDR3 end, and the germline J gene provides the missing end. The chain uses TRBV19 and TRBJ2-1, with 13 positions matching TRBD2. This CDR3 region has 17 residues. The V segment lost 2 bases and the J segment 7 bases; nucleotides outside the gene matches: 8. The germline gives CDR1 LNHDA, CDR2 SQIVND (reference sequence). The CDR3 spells CASSIPRVTSGRNEQFF. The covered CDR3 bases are TGTGCCAGTAGTATACCCCGCGTGACTAGCGGGAGGAATGAG.

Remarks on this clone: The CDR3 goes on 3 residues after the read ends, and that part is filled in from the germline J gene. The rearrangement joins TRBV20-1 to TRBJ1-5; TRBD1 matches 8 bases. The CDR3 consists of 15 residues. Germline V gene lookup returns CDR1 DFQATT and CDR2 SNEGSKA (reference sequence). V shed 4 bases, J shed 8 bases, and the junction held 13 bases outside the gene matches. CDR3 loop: CSAMASGGHFEPQHF. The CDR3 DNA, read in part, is TGCAGTGCTATGGCGTCAGGGGGCCATTTTGAGCCC.

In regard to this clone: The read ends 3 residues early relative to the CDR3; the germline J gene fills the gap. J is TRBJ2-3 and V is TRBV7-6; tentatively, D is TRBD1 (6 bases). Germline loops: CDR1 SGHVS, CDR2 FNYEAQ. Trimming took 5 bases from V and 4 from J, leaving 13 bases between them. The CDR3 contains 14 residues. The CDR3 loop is CASSRSGQSDTQYF. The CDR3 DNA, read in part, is TGTGCCAGCAGCAGATCAGGACAGTCAGATACG.

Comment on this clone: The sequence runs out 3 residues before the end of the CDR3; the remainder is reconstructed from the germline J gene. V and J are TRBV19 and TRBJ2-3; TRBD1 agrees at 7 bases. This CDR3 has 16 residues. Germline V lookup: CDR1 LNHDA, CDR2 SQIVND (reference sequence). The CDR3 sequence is CASSIDLGQAVGTQYF. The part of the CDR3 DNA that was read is TGTGCCAGTAGTATAGATCTCGGACAGGCGGTGGGGACG.

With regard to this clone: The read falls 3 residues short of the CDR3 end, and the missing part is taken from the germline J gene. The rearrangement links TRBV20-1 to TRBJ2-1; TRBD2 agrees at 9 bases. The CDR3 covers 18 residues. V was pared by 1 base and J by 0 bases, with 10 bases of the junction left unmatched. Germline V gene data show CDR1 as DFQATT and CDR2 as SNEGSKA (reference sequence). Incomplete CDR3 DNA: TGCAGTGCTAGAGTAGCGGGGGCAGTTTTGAGCTCCTACAATGAG. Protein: CSARVAGAVLSSYNE. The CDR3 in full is CSARVAGAVLSSYNEQFF.